This paragraph covers one T cell receptor (beta chain) sequence. The antigen remains unidentified. The data originate from a study of T cells in Graves' hyperthyroidism and ophthalmopathy. Overall study context: Peripheral blood was taken when the disease was first diagnosed, before any treatment began. Regarding the study as a whole: Most thyroid clonotypes with frequency above 0.001 were detected in blood.

TCR beta CDR3 regions were amplified from RNA transcripts. First-round RT-PCR of the TCR CDR3 relied on the HTBI primer set. TCRdb reprocessed the multiplex PCR reads via MiXCR and lists one record per CDR3 protein. The data hold about 520,000 distinct CDR3 sequences, with more than 20% observed a single time. With 1 base removed from V and 5 bases from J, the gap between germline ends came to 8 bases. Germline CDR1 and CDR2: MDHEN and SYDVKM. The CDR3 covers 13 residues. The specimen sequenced was blood. This TCR was recovered from a man aged 18 to 30 with Graves' hyperthyroidism. This chain uses TRBV28 with TRBJ1-2; D is ambiguous. CDR3 nucleotide sequence: TGTGCCAGCAGTTTATCTGTACAGTATGGCTACACCTTC. This gives the protein CASSLSVQYGYTF.